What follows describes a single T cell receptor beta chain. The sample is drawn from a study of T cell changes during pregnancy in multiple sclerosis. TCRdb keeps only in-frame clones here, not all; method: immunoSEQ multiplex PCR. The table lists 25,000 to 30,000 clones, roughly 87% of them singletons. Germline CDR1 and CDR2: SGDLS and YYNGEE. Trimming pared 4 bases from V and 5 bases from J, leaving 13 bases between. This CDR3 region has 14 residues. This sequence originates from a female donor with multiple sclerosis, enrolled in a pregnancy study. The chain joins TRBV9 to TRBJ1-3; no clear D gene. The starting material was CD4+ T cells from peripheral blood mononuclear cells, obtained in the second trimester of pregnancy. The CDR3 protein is CASSPRGVRNTIYF. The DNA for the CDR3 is TGTGCCAGCAGCCCCCGAGGTGTAAGAAACACCATATATTTT.